This T cell receptor (beta chain) stems from a study of cytomegalovirus exposure and HLA in healthy donors. Findings of the study overall: Analysis was carried out at a later point, and it linked a missense DCLRE1C variant to TCR beta V- and J-gene trimming.

PCR used 60 Vbeta primers and 13 Jbeta primers. Here immunoSEQ multiplex PCR was the method, and the copy in TCRdb shows in-frame clones only, minus some. The sample lists under 200,000 clones, nearly 80% occurring once. Trimming removed 8 bases from V and 4 bases from J; junction bases left unmatched: 8. The CDR3 length is 15 residues. Per the germline V gene, CDR1 is SNHLY and CDR2 is FYNNEI. A remark on this clone: The antigen remains undetermined.

The sequence was obtained from a man between 18 and 29 years old in good health and CMV-seropositive. The sequencing input was PBMCs. The chain has TRBV2 and TRBJ1-5; TRBD1 aligns across 10 bases. DNA for the CDR3: TGTGCCAGCCAGACAGGGGGCGGAAGTAATCAGCCCCAGCATTTT. This translates into CASQTGGGSNQPQHF.